The TCR beta chain described here comes from a study of blood T cells in healthy people across ages. Overall study: Capture by template switching was about one barcoded beta molecule per two T cells.

This CDR3 is built from 14 residues. CDR1 and CDR2 (germline): DFQATT, SNEGSKA (reference sequence). Trimming pared 1 base from V and 4 bases from J, leaving 12 bases between. This clonotype has a handful of counts. Through a sample-barcoded 5' primer and a J-beta primer mix, a second PCR was run for roughly 7 to 12 cycles. One entry per CDR3 protein, called by TCRdb with MiXCR from the 5' RACE reads. The table has some 920,000 distinct CDR3 sequences, roughly 50% seen once. The source of this sequence is a woman in her fifties or sixties in good health. This rearrangement joins TRBV20-1 to TRBJ2-3; maybe TRBD2 (6 bases). Sequencing used blood. The CDR3 region has the DNA TGCAGTGCTAGAGTGGCGGGATGGTCAGATACGCAGTATTTT. Translated, it gives CSARVAGWSDTQYF.